Many counts were recorded for the clone carrying this TCR beta chain. The antigen is undetermined. Molecules of cDNA were individually given unique molecular identifiers that were attached to them. TCRdb reanalysed the 5' RACE reads using MiXCR and keeps one entry per CDR3 protein. This sample has approximately 84,000 distinct CDR3 sequences, with more than 13% found just once. Losses at the gene ends were 5 bases for V and 2 bases for J; bases not matched to a gene: 5. This CDR3 spans 14 amino acids. Per the germline V gene, CDR1 is MNHEY and CDR2 is SVGAGI. These data belong to a study of early T cells in non-severe SARS-CoV-2 infection. Findings of the study overall: Anti-spike CD8 responses were favored by VDJdb matching, which missed private and CD4 specificities.

The chain joins TRBV6-5 to TRBJ1-2; TRBD1 agrees at 7 bases. This TCR came from an adult who was a healthcare worker with PCR-confirmed SARS-CoV-2 infection or an uninfected control (not recorded which). The sequencing input was whole blood. Here the CDR3 reads CASSIRQGNYGYTF. Here the CDR3 DNA reads TGTGCCAGCAGTATCCGACAGGGCAACTATGGCTACACCTTC.